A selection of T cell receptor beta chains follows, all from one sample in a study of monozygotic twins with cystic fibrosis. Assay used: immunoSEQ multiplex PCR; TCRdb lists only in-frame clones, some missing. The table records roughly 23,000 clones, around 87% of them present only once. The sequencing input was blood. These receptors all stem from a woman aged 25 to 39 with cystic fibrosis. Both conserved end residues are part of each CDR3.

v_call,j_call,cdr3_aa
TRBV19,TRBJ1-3,CASRHRGTGNTIYF
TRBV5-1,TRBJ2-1,CASSIGTGGNEQFF
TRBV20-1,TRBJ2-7,CSARVTSVQYF
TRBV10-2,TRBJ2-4,CASMAGNIQYF
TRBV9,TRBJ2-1,CASSVDRVNEQFF
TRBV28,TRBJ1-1,CASSTAGVRAEAFF
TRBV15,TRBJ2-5,CATSRDRNGGRETQYF
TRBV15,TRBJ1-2,CATSRDAGNYGYTF
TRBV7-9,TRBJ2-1,CASSPQGGVYNEQFF
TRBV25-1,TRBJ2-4,CASSSSRNIQYF
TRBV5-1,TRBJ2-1,CASSLVGGARPYNEQFF
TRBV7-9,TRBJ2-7,CASSSGQGSEEQYF
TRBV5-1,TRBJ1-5,CASSLGGANQPQHF
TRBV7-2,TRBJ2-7,CASSVGAGTYEQYF
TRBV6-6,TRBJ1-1,CASSYDLKAGAEAFF
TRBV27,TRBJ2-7,CASSLIGTKREQYF
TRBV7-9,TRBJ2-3,CASSRTGPGDTQYF
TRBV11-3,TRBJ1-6,CASSNLEGPLHF
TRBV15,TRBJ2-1,CATSTGQGQYNEQFF
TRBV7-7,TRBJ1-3,CASSSGRGAGNTIYF
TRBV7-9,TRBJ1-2,CASSSGTSGGYTF
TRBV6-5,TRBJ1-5,CASSYSYPANQPQHF
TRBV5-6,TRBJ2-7,CASSLRQGAEQYF
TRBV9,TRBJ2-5,CASSVGGETQYF
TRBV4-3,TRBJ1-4,CASSQELMDRAIFF
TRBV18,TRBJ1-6,CASSRQGNHNSPLHF
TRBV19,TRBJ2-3,CASTKHRGDTQYF
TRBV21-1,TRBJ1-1,CASSKGARVDMNTEAFF
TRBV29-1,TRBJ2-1,CSTVAGGPGHEQFF
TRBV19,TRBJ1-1,CASSRGQGLNTEAFF
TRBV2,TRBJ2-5,CASSERSGGEARHQETQYF
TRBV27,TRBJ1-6,CASSPLNPRVLYSPLHF
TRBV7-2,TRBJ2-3,CASSSTRGGNTQYF
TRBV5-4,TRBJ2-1,CASSLAAGNDEQFF
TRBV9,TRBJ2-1,CASSVGGSYNEQFF
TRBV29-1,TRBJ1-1,CSVEVGFVGTEAFF
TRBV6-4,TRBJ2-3,CASSDGRGETDTQYF
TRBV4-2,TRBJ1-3,CASSQTGGYGNTIYF
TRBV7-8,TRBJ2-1,CASSSQGLAGLNEQFF
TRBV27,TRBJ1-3,CARPGTGACRSGNTIYF
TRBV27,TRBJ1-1,CASSTWGASEAFF
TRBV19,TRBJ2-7,CASSIDPGRSREQYF
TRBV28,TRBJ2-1,CASSLYRQGGKQFF
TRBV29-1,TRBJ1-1,CSVESGNTEAFF
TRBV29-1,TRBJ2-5,CSVAGTGKTQYF
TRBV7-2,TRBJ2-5,CASSQRGAQETQYF